These 24 T cell receptor beta chains were all obtained from the same sample, sequenced in a study of T cells after yellow fever vaccination. MiXCR, applied by TCRdb to the 5' RACE reads, yields one record per CDR3 protein. The sample consists of hundreds of thousands of distinct CDR3 sequences, 3.6% of them appearing once. The source material was PBMCs, sampled on the day of the yellow fever booster vaccination. Source of these receptors: a man aged 18 to 35 who received the YFV17D yellow fever vaccine.

This clonotype came up many times. The chain uses TRBV7-8 and TRBJ2-2; tentatively, D is TRBD1 or TRBD2 (5 bases each). Deletions cut 0 bases from V and 0 bases from J, with 5 bases between. The CDR3 sequence is 15 residues long. Germline V gives CDR1 SGHVS, CDR2 FQNEAQ. This CDR3 is CASSLAGPNTGELFF. The CDR3 DNA reads TGTGCCAGCAGCTTAGCGGGACCGAACACCGGGGAGCTGTTTTTT.

In its sample, this clonotype was seen a few times. V usage is TRBV2 and J usage is TRBJ2-1, with D perhaps TRBD1 (6 bases). Germline V gene sequence: CDR1 SNHLY, CDR2 FYNNEI. The CDR3 totals 16 residues. Trimming pared 3 bases from V and 3 bases from J, leaving 15 bases between. The DNA of the CDR3 is TGTGCCAGCAGTGAGCTCGGACAGACTTACTACAATGAGCAGTTCTTC. It specifies CASSELGQTYYNEQFF.

This clonotype has just a few counts. The rearrangement uses TRBV27 and TRBJ2-3, with 8 bases lining up with TRBD2. The V gene end was trimmed by 2 bases and the J gene end by 2 bases; junction bases not matched to a gene: 3. The germline gives CDR1 MNHEY, CDR2 SMNVEV (reference sequence). The CDR3 sequence is 15 residues long. The CDR3 DNA follows: TGTGCCAGCAGTTTAAGGCGGGGGGACACAGATACGCAGTATTTT. Its translation is CASSLRRGDTDTQYF.

This clonotype turned up a few times. V usage is TRBV18 and J usage is TRBJ2-7, with D tentatively TRBD2 (6 bases). Germline lookup yields CDR1 KGHSH and CDR2 LQKENI. Deletions cut 6 bases from V and 3 bases from J, with 15 bases between. The CDR3 extends over 14 amino acids. The CDR3 region is CASSSTSTYYEQYF. The CDR3 coding sequence is TGTGCCAGCTCGTCGACTAGTACATACTACGAGCAGTACTTC.

This clonotype was detected ten times or more. The chain combines TRBV20-1 with TRBJ2-1; no firm D call. Trimming shortened V by 2 bases and J by 10 bases, and 9 bases separated the two germline ends. This CDR3 comprises 11 residues. Germline V lookup: CDR1 DFQATT, CDR2 SNEGSKA (reference sequence). CDR3 protein: CSARSRDEQFF. The CDR3 bases are TGCAGTGCTAGAAGTCGTGACGAGCAGTTCTTC.

This clonotype was counted at least ten times. The chain couples TRBV20-1 to TRBJ2-1; D remains unclear. Trimming removed 5 bases at V and 0 bases at J, with 11 bases between. Looked up from germline, CDR1 is DFQATT and CDR2 is SNEGSKA (reference sequence). The CDR3 loop spans 14 amino acids. This chain's CDR3 is CSALDGLSYNEQFF. The CDR3 DNA reads as TGCAGTGCTCTGGACGGGCTCTCCTACAATGAGCAGTTCTTC.

This clonotype showed up many times. The chain joins TRBV18 to TRBJ2-5; 11 positions match TRBD2. With 5 bases clipped from V and 4 bases from J, the junction kept 6 bases outside the gene matches. The germline V gene has CDR1 KGHSH and CDR2 LQKENI. The CDR3 has 15 residues. CDR3 protein: CASSSGTSGPETQYF. The DNA of the CDR3 is TGTGCCAGCTCATCCGGGACTAGCGGTCCAGAGACCCAGTACTTC.

This clonotype was seen more than once but under ten times. This chain joins TRBV5-1 and TRBJ2-2, with D hard to call. CDR3 length: 14 amino acids. Trimming pared 5 bases from V and 3 bases from J, leaving 11 bases between. The germline V gene encodes CDR1 SGHRS and CDR2 YFSETQ. CDR3 region: CASRPIGYTGELFF. For the CDR3, the DNA is TGCGCCAGCAGACCTATCGGTTACACCGGGGAGCTGTTTTTT.

This clonotype was observed at least ten times. This sequence joins TRBV5-1 and TRBJ1-1; possibly TRBD1 for D (5 bases). The CDR3 length is 16 residues. The V end lost 3 bases, the J end lost 1 base, and 16 bases lay between the germline ends. Germline V gene data show CDR1 as SGHRS and CDR2 as YFSETQ. The CDR3 DNA reads TGCGCCAGCAGCTCTTACTCTGGGGGAACGAACACTGAAGCTTTCTTT. It encodes CASSSYSGGTNTEAFF.

This clonotype was detected only a few times. This rearrangement joins TRBV12-3 or TRBV12-4 to TRBJ2-6; unclear D gene. V lost 6 bases and J lost 9, with 15 bases in between. This CDR3 has 14 amino acids. The DNA of the CDR3 is TGTGCCAGCAGCATGGAAAAAAAGGACAACGTCCTGACTTTC. It specifies CASSMEKKDNVLTF.

The chain joins TRBV7-2 to TRBJ1-6; TRBD1 agrees at 8 bases. There are 15 residues in the CDR3. After removal of 4 bases from V and 7 bases from J, the junction contained 6 bases not matched to a gene. Germline V gives CDR1 SGHTA, CDR2 FQGNSA. CDR3 nucleotide sequence: TGTGCCAGCAGCTGGAACCAGGGGGCAAATTCACCCCTCCACTTT. Residues: CASSWNQGANSPLHF.

This clonotype was observed a few times. The CDR3 DNA follows: TGTGCCAGCAGTTACTCGATCCTAGGAGGGACCCAGTACTTC. Encoded protein: CASSYSILGGTQYF. This chain uses TRBV6-5 with TRBJ2-5; TRBD2 might be the D (5 bases). The V gene lost 0 bases and the J gene lost 7 bases, with 12 bases spanning the gap. Germline CDR1 reads MNHEY; CDR2 reads SVGAGI. The CDR3 runs 14 residues.

The sample holds a few counts of this clonotype. The rearrangement joins TRBV20-1 to TRBJ1-1, with D maybe TRBD1 (5 bases). Germline V gene data show CDR1 as DFQATT and CDR2 as SNEGSKA (reference sequence). Trimming shortened V by 3 bases and J by 1 base, and 15 bases separated the two germline ends. The CDR3 covers 15 residues. CDR3 nucleotides: TGCAGTGCTAGGGGGACGAGGGAACCGAACACTGAAGCTTTCTTT. As protein: CSARGTREPNTEAFF.

This clonotype was seen only a few times. The rearrangement links TRBV12-3 or TRBV12-4 to TRBJ2-4; 9 bases map to TRBD1. This CDR3 is 19 amino acids long. V dropped 3 bases and J dropped 3; count of bases not matched to a gene: 15. CDR3 in amino acids: CASSFSWQGPDRGKNIQYF. DNA of the CDR3: TGTGCCAGCAGTTTTAGCTGGCAGGGGCCGGACAGGGGCAAAAACATTCAGTACTTC.

There are a few counts of this clonotype. The chain has TRBV20-1 and TRBJ2-5; TRBD2 might be the D (6 bases). CDR1 and CDR2 from the germline V gene are DFQATT and SNEGSKA (reference sequence). The CDR3 totals 12 residues. V dropped 5 bases and J dropped 4 bases, with 11 bases sitting between them. The CDR3, as DNA: TGCAGTGCTCGACGGGGACTAGAGACCCAGTACTTC. This sequence encodes CSARRGLETQYF.

The chain is built from TRBV5-4 and TRBJ1-1; D not certain. Germline CDR1 is SGHNT and CDR2 is YYREEE (reference sequence). V was pared by 3 bases and J by 0 bases, with 12 bases between. This CDR3 is built from 15 residues. CDR3 in DNA: TGTGCCAGCAGCTCCCCGGCAGCTATGAACACTGAAGCTTTCTTT. As protein: CASSSPAAMNTEAFF.

The chain recombines TRBV5-1 with TRBJ1-1; maybe TRBD1 (5 bases). The CDR3 runs to 15 residues. V was trimmed by 2 bases and J by 4 bases, leaving 15 bases between them. Germline CDR1 is SGHRS and CDR2 is YFSETQ. The CDR3, as DNA: TGCGCCAGCAGCTTTGATGGGGGAACGGGCACTGAAGCTTTCTTT. Translated: CASSFDGGTGTEAFF.

This clonotype turned up a few times. This chain joins TRBV5-1 and TRBJ1-2; unclear D gene. Germline CDR1 SGHRS, CDR2 YFSETQ. The ends were cut back, 4 bases at V and 10 bases at J, with 20 bases in the middle. CDR3 length: 14 amino acids. CDR3 residues: CASSPRTGQKDYTF. CDR3 nucleotide sequence: TGCGCCAGCAGCCCTAGGACCGGGCAAAAAGACTACACCTTC.

The chain uses TRBV6-2 or TRBV6-3 and TRBJ2-2, with 8 positions matching TRBD1. This CDR3 contains 18 residues. Trimming took 8 bases from V and 1 from J; bases not matched to a gene: 15. Germline CDR1 and CDR2: MNHEY and SVGEGT. The CDR3 here is CASGSSSRQGKNTGELFF. The DNA of the CDR3 is TGTGCCAGCGGCTCATCGAGCCGACAGGGGAAGAACACCGGGGAGCTGTTTTTT.

The V and J genes are TRBV5-1 and TRBJ2-1; D is uncertain. The CDR3 runs to 17 residues. Per germline, CDR1 SGHRS and CDR2 YFSETQ. Trimming cost V 0 bases and J 7 bases, with 20 bases left between them. The CDR3: CASSLDPAMYRLNEQFF. As DNA, the CDR3 is TGCGCCAGCAGCTTGGACCCCGCCATGTATCGGTTGAATGAGCAGTTCTTC.

The chain recombines TRBV20-1 with TRBJ1-2; no reliable D call. V was pared by 7 bases and J by 4 bases, with 13 bases between. The CDR3 is 12 residues long. Germline CDR1 DFQATT, CDR2 SNEGSKA (reference sequence). This CDR3 is CSGVGRIYGYTF. As DNA, the CDR3 is TGCAGTGGGGTAGGGAGGATCTATGGCTACACCTTC.

This clonotype was found many times. This sequence joins TRBV10-3 and TRBJ2-5; D might be TRBD1 (5 bases). V was clipped by 0 bases and J by 5 bases, with 7 bases between them. Germline loops: CDR1 ENHRY, CDR2 SYGVKD. The CDR3 runs 13 residues. CDR3: CAISESGVETQYF. CDR3 sequence (DNA): TGTGCCATCAGTGAGTCAGGGGTTGAGACCCAGTACTTC.

This clonotype was observed a few times. The rearrangement uses TRBV20-1 and TRBJ2-5; D may be TRBD1 or TRBD2 (5 bases each). This CDR3 has 13 amino acids. Germline V gene sequence: CDR1 DFQATT, CDR2 SNEGSKA (reference sequence). V shed 5 bases and J shed 2 bases, with 12 bases lying between them. This CDR3 is CSAVFWGQETQYF. As DNA, the CDR3 is TGCAGTGCTGTATTCTGGGGGCAAGAGACCCAGTACTTC.

The sample holds a few counts of this clonotype. The chain combines TRBV7-2 with TRBJ2-4, with 10 bases matching TRBD1. Germline CDR1 reads SGHTA; CDR2 reads FQGNSA. V dropped 5 bases and J dropped 7; count of bases not matched to a gene: 5. This CDR3 spans 14 amino acids. The DNA for the CDR3 is TGTGCCAGCAGCCCGCGACAGGGGGCGAACATTCAGTACTTC. Translating it yields CASSPRQGANIQYF.